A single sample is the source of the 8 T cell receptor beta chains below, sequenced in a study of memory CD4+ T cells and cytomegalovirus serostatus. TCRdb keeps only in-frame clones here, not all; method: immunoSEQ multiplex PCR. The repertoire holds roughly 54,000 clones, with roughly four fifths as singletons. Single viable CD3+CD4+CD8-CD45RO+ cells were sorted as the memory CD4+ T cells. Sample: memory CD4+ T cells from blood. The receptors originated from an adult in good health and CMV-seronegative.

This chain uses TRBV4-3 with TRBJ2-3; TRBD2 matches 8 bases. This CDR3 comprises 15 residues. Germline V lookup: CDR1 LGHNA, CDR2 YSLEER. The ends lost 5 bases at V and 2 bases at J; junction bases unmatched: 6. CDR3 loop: CASSVGGEVTDTQYF. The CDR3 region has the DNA TGCGCCAGCAGCGTCGGGGGGGAGGTCACAGATACGCAGTATTTT.

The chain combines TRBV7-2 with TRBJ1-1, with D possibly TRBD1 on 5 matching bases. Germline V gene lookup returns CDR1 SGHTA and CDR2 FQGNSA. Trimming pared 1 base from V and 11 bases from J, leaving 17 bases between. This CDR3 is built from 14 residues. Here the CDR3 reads CASSLGGFGNWAFF. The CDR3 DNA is TGTGCCAGCAGCTTAGGGGGGTTCGGAAATTGGGCTTTCTTT.

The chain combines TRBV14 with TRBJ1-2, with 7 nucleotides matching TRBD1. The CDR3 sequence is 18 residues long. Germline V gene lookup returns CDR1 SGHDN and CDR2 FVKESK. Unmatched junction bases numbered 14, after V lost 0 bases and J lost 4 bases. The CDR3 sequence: CASSQDRGTAANFYGYTF. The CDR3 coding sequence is TGTGCCAGCAGCCAAGATCGGGGGACAGCCGCAAATTTCTATGGCTACACCTTC.

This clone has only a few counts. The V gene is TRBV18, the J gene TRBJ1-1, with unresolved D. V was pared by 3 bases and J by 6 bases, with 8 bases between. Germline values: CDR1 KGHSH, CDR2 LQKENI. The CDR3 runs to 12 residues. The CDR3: CASSPYISEAFF. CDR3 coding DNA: TGTGCCAGCTCACCTTATATTTCTGAAGCTTTCTTT.

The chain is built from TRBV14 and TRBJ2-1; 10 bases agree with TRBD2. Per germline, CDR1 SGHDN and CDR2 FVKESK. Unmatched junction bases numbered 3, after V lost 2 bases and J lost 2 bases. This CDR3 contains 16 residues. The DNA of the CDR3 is TGTGCCAGCAGCCAACAGGGACTAGCGACCTACAATGAGCAGTTCTTC. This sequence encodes CASSQQGLATYNEQFF. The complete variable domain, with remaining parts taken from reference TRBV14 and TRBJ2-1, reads EAGVTQFPSHSVIEKGQTVTLRCDPISGHDNLYWYRRVMGKEIKFLLHFVKESKQDESGMPNNRFLAERTGGTYSTLKVQPAELEDSGVYFCASSQQGLATYNEQFFGPGTRLTVL.

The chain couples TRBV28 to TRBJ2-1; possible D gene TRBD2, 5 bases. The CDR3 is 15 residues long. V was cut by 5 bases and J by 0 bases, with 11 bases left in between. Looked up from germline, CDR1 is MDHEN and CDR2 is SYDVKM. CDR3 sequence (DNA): TGTGCCAGCAGTGTTAGAGGGCCCTCCTACAATGAGCAGTTCTTC. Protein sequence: CASSVRGPSYNEQFF.

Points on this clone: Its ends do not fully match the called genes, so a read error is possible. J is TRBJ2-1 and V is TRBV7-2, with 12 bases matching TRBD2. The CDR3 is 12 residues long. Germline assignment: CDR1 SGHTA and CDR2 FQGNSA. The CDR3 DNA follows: TGTGCCAGCAGCCCCGGACTAGCGGGAATAATCTTC. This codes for CASSPGLAGIIF.

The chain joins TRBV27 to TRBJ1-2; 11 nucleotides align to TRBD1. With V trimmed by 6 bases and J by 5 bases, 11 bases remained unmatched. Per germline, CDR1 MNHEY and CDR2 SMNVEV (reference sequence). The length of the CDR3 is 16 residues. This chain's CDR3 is CASSPDGTGGGYGYTF. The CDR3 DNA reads TGTGCCAGCAGCCCGGACGGGACAGGGGGTGGGTATGGCTACACCTTC.